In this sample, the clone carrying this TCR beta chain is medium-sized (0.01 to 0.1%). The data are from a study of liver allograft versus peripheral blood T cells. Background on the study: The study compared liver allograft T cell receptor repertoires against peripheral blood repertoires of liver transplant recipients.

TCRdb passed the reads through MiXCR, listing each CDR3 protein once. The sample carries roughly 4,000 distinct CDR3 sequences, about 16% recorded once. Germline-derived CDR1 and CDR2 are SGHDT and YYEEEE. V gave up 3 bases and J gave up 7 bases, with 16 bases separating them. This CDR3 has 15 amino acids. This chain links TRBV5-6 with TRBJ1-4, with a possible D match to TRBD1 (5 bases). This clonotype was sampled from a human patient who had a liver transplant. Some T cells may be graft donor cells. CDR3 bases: TGTGCCAGCAGCTCCTTTTTGGGGCCGGGTGAAAAACTGTTTTTT. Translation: CASSSFLGPGEKLFF.